This T cell receptor beta chain stems from a study of T cell changes during pregnancy in multiple sclerosis. Sequencing used immunoSEQ multiplex PCR; TCRdb keeps in-frame clones, though not all of them. Among about 56,000 clones, 90% were seen once, and the ten largest hold around 2%. Germline CDR1 is MNHEY and CDR2 is SMNVEV (reference sequence). The CDR3 spans 15 residues. Trimming left V 5 bases short and J 8 bases short, with 19 bases between. The sequences come from peripheral blood, collected in the first trimester of pregnancy. The receptor's source is a female donor in good health, enrolled as a control in a pregnancy study. This rearrangement joins TRBV27 to TRBJ1-5; D perhaps matches TRBD1 (6 bases). The CDR3 nucleotides read TGTGCCAGCAGTCCTATGACAGGAACGGGCGAGCCCCAGCATTTT. Its protein is CASSPMTGTGEPQHF.